Listed below are T cell receptor beta chains from one sample, sequenced in a study of blood T cell repertoires in COVID-19. Profiling relied on immunoSEQ multiplex PCR, and the TCRdb table lists in-frame clones only, not all of them. Of about 410,000 clones listed, about 91% are singletons. The sequenced material came from peripheral blood. These receptors came from a woman aged 40-49 years with COVID-19, enrolled during active disease. Each CDR3 is given with its conserved first and last residue. A D gene is named only where the DNA matches it firmly. Rows may omit the clone size; those that give it use once, few, many or a size class.

>.|TRBJ2-5|TRBV7-9|.
TGTGCCAGCAGCTTGGCGACAGGTCAAGAGACCCAGTACTTC
CASSLATGQETQYF
>.|TRBJ2-7|TRBV7-9|TRBD1
TGTGCCAGCAGCTCGACAGGGGCCGCCTACGAGCAGTACTTC
CASSSTGAAYEQYF
>.|TRBJ1-3|TRBV7-2|.
TGTGCCAGCAGCTTAGGACGGGTGAGCTCTGGAAACACCATATATTTT
CASSLGRVSSGNTIYF
>.|TRBJ1-5|TRBV7-9|TRBD1
TGTGCCAGCAGCTCAGGACAGGGGGTATCGGGACAGCCCCAGCATTTT
CASSSGQGVSGQPQHF
>.|TRBJ1-1|TRBV19|TRBD1
TGTGCCAGTACGGACAGGGGCAGGGTGAACACTGAAGCTTTCTTT
CASTDRGRVNTEAFF
>.|TRBJ2-7|TRBV4-3|.
TGCGCCAGCAGCCGAGCCTTGGGAGAGGGATCCCTCTCCTACGAGCAGTACTTC
CASSRALGEGSLSYEQYF
>.|TRBJ1-2|TRBV7-9|.
TGTGCCATAACCAATCCGAGACAGGCCTATGGCTACACCTTC
CAITNPRQAYGYTF
>.|TRBJ1-1|TRBV12-3/TRBV12-4|TRBD1
TGTGCCAGCCGCCTAGGGACAGGAGTAGGGGCTTTCTTT
CASRLGTGVGAFF
>.|TRBJ1-2|TRBV7-9|TRBD1
TGTGCCAGCAGCCCAGTGAGGACAGGGGGTAATAACTATGGCTACACCTTC
CASSPVRTGGNNYGYTF
>.|TRBJ1-4|TRBV10-3|.
TGTGCCATCAGCTTGGGGCAGGGGATTAATGAAAAACTGTTTTTT
CAISLGQGINEKLFF
>once|TRBJ1-1|TRBV5-1|.
TGCGCCAGCAGCTTGGCAGGCCAGGCGTTTGAAGCTTTCTTT
CASSLAGQAFEAFF
>.|TRBJ2-7|TRBV5-1|TRBD1
TGCGCCAGCAGCCTCACCGGGACAGGTGCCCTCGAGCAGTACTTC
CASSLTGTGALEQYF
>.|TRBJ1-5|TRBV19|TRBD1
TGTGCCAGTAGGGAAACAGGGGGCTCGACCCAGCATTTT
CASRETGGSTQHF
>.|TRBJ2-7|TRBV28|TRBD2
TGTGCCAGCAGCCGCCTCACTAGCGGTATATACGAGCAGTACTTC
CASSRLTSGIYEQYF
>.|TRBJ1-1|TRBV7-9|.
TGTGCCAGCAGCTTACTCTCAGGGATGAACACTGAAGCTTTCTTT
CASSLLSGMNTEAFF
>.|TRBJ2-3|TRBV20-1|.
TGCAGTGCTAGAGTCAGAGATACGCAGTATTTT
CSARVRDTQYF
>once|TRBJ2-5|TRBV6-2/TRBV6-3|.
TGTGCCAGCAGCCCCAGACAGACCCAAGAGACCCAGTACTTC
CASSPRQTQETQYF
>.|TRBJ1-1|TRBV19|TRBD1
TGTGCCAGTAGTATAGGGGACAGGGAGACCACTGAAGCTTTCTTT
CASSIGDRETTEAFF
>once|TRBJ1-5|TRBV18|TRBD1
TGTGCCAGCTCAGGACAGGGGGATCAGCCCCAGCATTTT
CASSGQGDQPQHF
>.|TRBJ1-1|TRBV4-2|.
TGTGCCAGCAGCCAAGACGGGAGCACTGAAGCTTTCTTT
CASSQDGSTEAFF
>.|TRBJ1-5|TRBV28|TRBD1
TGTGCCAGTGGGGTTACCACCCCTTACCTCCTACAGGGGGACTACGTCAATCAGCCCCAGCATTTT
CASGVTTPYLLQGDYVNQPQHF
>.|TRBJ2-4|TRBV3-1/TRBV3-2|TRBD1
TGTGCCAGCAGCCAGGATACCAGGGGGGCCAAAAACATTCAGTACTTC
CASSQDTRGAKNIQYF
>.|TRBJ1-2|TRBV4-3|.
TGCGCCGGCAGATCTCCCCCGGGGATAGACGGCTACACCTTC
CAGRSPPGIDGYTF
>.|TRBJ2-5|TRBV27|.
TGTGCCAGCAGTTTATTCGACCAAGAGACCCAGTACTTC
CASSLFDQETQYF
>.|TRBJ1-5|TRBV29-1|.
TGCAGCGTTGAAAAACAGGAGAGTTATAGCAATCAGCCCCAGCATTTT
CSVEKQESYSNQPQHF
>.|TRBJ2-1|TRBV7-9|.
TGTGCCAGCAGACCGCCCGCTGGGCCACAGATGGATGAGCAGTTCTTC
CASRPPAGPQMDEQFF
>.|TRBJ1-1|TRBV27|.
TGTGCCAGCCGCATACAGGTGGACACTGAAGCTTTCTTT
CASRIQVDTEAFF
>.|TRBJ1-5|TRBV28|.
TGTGCCAGCAGTTTGGGAGGGTATAGCAATCAGCCCCAGCATTTT
CASSLGGYSNQPQHF
>.|TRBJ2-2|TRBV18|.
TGTGCCAGCTCACCCTTTCTCTCGGAGCTGTTTTTT
CASSPFLSELFF
>once|TRBJ1-5|TRBV15|TRBD1
TGTGCCACCAGCAGAACGGGACAGGCCTTCAATCAGCCCCAGCATTTT
CATSRTGQAFNQPQHF
>.|TRBJ1-2|TRBV28|TRBD1
TGTGCCAGCAGTTTGGACAGGAACTATCAAGGCTACACCTTC
CASSLDRNYQGYTF